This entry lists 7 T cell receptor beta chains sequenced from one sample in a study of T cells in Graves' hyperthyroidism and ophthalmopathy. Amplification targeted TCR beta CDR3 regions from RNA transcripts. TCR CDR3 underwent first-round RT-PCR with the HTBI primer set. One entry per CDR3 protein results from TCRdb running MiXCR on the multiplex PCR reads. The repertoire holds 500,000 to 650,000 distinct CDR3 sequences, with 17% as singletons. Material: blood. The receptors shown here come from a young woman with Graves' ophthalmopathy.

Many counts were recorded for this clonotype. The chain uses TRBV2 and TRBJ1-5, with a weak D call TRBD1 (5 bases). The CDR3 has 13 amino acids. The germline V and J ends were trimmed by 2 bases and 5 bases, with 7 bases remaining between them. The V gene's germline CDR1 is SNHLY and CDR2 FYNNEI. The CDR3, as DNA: TGTGCCAGCAGTGAAACAGGAGATCAGCCCCAGCATTTT. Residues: CASSETGDQPQHF.

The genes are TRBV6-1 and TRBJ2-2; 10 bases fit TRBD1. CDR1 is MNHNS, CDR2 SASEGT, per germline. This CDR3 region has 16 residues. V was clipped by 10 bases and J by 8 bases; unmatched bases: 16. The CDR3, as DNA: TGTGCCACCTTTTGGGGGCCGGGACAGGGGATAGGGGAGCTGTTTTTT. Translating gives CATFWGPGQGIGELFF.

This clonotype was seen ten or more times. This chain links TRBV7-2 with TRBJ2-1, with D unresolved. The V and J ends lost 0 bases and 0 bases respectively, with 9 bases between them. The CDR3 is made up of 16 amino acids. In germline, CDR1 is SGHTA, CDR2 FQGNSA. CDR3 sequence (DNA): TGTGCCAGCAGCTTAGCGTACTCTAACTCCTACAATGAGCAGTTCTTC. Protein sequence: CASSLAYSNSYNEQFF.

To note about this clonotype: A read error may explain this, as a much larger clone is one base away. CDR3 region: CASGLERGGYEQYF. The CDR3, as DNA: TGTGCCAGCGGTTTAGAGAGGGGGGGGTACGAGCAGTACTTC. The gene calls are TRBV28 and TRBJ2-7; weak D call: TRBD2 (7 bases). The CDR3 has 14 amino acids. Looked up from germline, CDR1 is MDHEN and CDR2 is SYDVKM. Looking up the rest from reference TRBV28 and TRBJ2-7 gives the full variable domain: DVKVTQSSRYLVKRTGEKVFLECVQDMDHENMFWYRQDPGLGLRLIYFSYDVKMKEKGDIPEGYSVSREKKERFSLILESASTNQTSMYLCASGLERGGYEQYFGPGTRLTVT.

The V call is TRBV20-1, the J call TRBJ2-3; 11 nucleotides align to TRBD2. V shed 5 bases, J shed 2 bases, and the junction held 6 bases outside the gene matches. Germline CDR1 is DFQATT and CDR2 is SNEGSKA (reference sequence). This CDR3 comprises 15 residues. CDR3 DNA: TGCAGTGCTGGGGGACTAGCGGCCAACACAGATACGCAGTATTTT. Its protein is CSAGGLAANTDTQYF.

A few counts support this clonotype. The CDR3 DNA reads TGTGCCAGCAGTCCAACAGTGTTCTCTGGGGCCAACGTCCTGACTTTC. It encodes CASSPTVFSGANVLTF. V gene TRBV7-3 combines with J gene TRBJ2-6; D call uncertain. The V gene's germline CDR1 is SGHTA and CDR2 FQGTGA. Between the trimmed V and J ends, which lost 6 bases and 0 bases, there was a span of 12 bases. This CDR3 is built from 16 residues.

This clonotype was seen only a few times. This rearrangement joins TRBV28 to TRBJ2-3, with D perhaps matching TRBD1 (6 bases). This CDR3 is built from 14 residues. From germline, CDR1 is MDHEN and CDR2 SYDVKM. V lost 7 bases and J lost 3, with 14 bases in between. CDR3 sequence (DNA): TGTGCCAGCAATAACAGGGATGGTACAGATACGCAGTATTTT. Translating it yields CASNNRDGTDTQYF.